This T cell receptor beta chain comes out of a study of blood T cell repertoires in COVID-19. Study-wide context: Sources were T cells, B-cell-depleted T cells, or PBMCs; the material itself was cDNA or gDNA.

Using immunoSEQ multiplex PCR, the repertoire was profiled, and TCRdb retains in-frame clones only, with some absent. In the table there are about 110,000 clones, roughly 86% of which are singletons. This clone has ten or more counts. CDR1 is SGHNT, CDR2 YENEEA, per germline. The CDR3 loop spans 14 amino acids. V lost 2 bases to trimming and J lost 9 bases, with 11 bases between them. Sample: peripheral blood. This rearrangement joins TRBV11-3 to TRBJ1-6; D gene unclear. This clonotype was obtained from a man aged 35-49 years with acute or convalescent COVID-19. The CDR3 sequence is CASSLKSSGSPLHF. The CDR3 bases are TGTGCCAGCAGCTTAAAGTCCTCCGGTTCACCCCTCCACTTT.